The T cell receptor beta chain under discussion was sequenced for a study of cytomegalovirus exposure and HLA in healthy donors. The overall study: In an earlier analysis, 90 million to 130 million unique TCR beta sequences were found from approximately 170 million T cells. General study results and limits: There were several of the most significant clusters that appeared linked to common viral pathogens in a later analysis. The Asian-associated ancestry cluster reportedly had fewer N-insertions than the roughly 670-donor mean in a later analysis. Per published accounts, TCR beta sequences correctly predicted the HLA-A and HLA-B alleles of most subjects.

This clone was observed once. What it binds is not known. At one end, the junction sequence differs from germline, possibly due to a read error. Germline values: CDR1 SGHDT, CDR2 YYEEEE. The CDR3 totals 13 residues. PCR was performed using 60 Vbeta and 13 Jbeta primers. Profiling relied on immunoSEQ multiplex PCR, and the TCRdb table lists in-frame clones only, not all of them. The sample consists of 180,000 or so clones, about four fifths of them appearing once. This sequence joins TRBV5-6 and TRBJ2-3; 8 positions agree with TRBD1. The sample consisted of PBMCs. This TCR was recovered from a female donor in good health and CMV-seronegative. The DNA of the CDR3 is TGTGCCAGCAGCTTTGCGGGGACAGGTACGCAGTATTTT. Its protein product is CASSFAGTGTQYF. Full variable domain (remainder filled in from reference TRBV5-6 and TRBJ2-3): DAGVTQSPTHLIKTRGQQVTLRCSPKSGHDTVSWYQQALGQGPQFIFQYYEEEERQRGNFPDRFSGHQFPNYSSELNVNALLLGDSALYLCASSFAGTGTQYFGPGTRLTVL.